These 7 T cell receptor beta chains were all obtained from the same sample, sequenced in a study of cytomegalovirus exposure and HLA in healthy donors. PCR used 60 Vbeta primers and 13 Jbeta primers. Generated by immunoSEQ multiplex PCR, the TCRdb table keeps only in-frame clones and is missing some. The data contain a few hundred thousand clones, about 80% of them singletons. Sequenced material: PBMCs. The source is a man younger than 35 in good health and CMV-seronegative.

The chain joins TRBV11-3 to TRBJ1-2; D perhaps matches TRBD1 (6 bases). V dropped 5 bases and J dropped 8 bases, with 15 bases sitting between them. Germline V gene data show CDR1 as SGHNT and CDR2 as YENEEA. This CDR3 has 13 amino acids. CDR3 region: CASSARGPGGYTF. CDR3 nucleotides: TGTGCCAGCAGCGCCAGGGGCCCAGGGGGCTACACCTTC.

This CDR3 reads CASSHGTSGRGVDYNEQFF. As DNA, the CDR3 is TGCGCCAGCAGCCATGGGACTAGCGGGAGGGGGGTAGACTACAATGAGCAGTTCTTC. The chain couples TRBV4-3 to TRBJ2-1, with 16 bases aligning to TRBD2. The CDR3 has 19 amino acids. The junction had 8 bases not matched to a gene; V was cut back by 3 bases and J by 3 bases. The germline V gene encodes CDR1 LGHNA and CDR2 YSLEER.

This clone was seen a handful of times. CDR3: CASSSGGNTDTQYF. CDR3 in DNA: TGTGCCAGCAGTTCGGGGGGGAACACAGATACGCAGTATTTT. This chain uses TRBV11-2 with TRBJ2-3; TRBD2 agrees at 8 bases. The CDR3 sequence is 14 residues long. Germline V gene sequence: CDR1 SGHAT, CDR2 FQNNGV. V shed 6 bases and J 2 bases; nucleotides not matched to a gene: 4.

V is TRBV27 and J is TRBJ2-3; TRBD2 aligns across 9 bases. This CDR3 has 16 amino acids. The germline V gene encodes CDR1 MNHEY and CDR2 SMNVEV (reference sequence). With 4 bases clipped from V and 5 bases from J, the junction kept 10 bases outside the gene matches. CDR3 nucleotide sequence: TGTGCCAGCAGTTGGGAGGCGGGGGGGCCTGGAGATACGCAGTATTTT. Its translation is CASSWEAGGPGDTQYF.

In its sample, this clone was seen a few times. The chain has TRBV6-5 and TRBJ2-2, with D unresolved. V shed 4 bases and J shed 0 bases, with 9 bases lying between them. CDR3 length equals 15 residues. CDR1 and CDR2 (germline): MNHEY, SVGAGI. CDR3 region: CASSWRGANTGELFF. CDR3 coding DNA: TGTGCCAGCAGTTGGAGAGGAGCGAACACCGGGGAGCTGTTTTTT.

The rearrangement joins TRBV18 to TRBJ2-3, with D uncertain. CDR3 length: 11 amino acids. The V end lost 4 bases, the J end lost 5 bases, and 4 bases lay between the germline ends. Germline V gives CDR1 KGHSH, CDR2 LQKENI. The CDR3 protein is CASSRQDTQYF. CDR3 in DNA: TGTGCCAGCTCACGTCAAGATACGCAGTATTTT.

The chain links TRBV28 to TRBJ1-1; no clear D. CDR1 and CDR2 from the germline V gene are MDHEN and SYDVKM. V dropped 6 bases and J dropped 5 bases, with 10 bases sitting between them. The CDR3 has 12 residues. The CDR3 DNA is TGTGCCAGCAGCCCGTTACAGACTGAAGCTTTCTTT. This sequence encodes CASSPLQTEAFF.